These 28 T cell receptor beta chains were sequenced from one sample in a study of Tregs in tolerant kidney transplant recipients. Sequenced by immunoSEQ multiplex PCR; TCRdb stores in-frame clones only, minus some. The table lists roughly 70,000 clones, roughly 84% of them singletons. Sample: CD4+ T cells from blood. The source of these receptors is a human donor in good health.

J is TRBJ1-1 and V is TRBV7-6; D unclear. Germline lookup yields CDR1 SGHVS and CDR2 FNYEAQ. Trimming pared 5 bases from V and 1 base from J, leaving 8 bases between. The CDR3 is made up of 13 amino acids. CDR3 bases: TGTGCCAGCAGCGCCACCAGGAACACTGAAGCTTTCTTT. It encodes CASSATRNTEAFF.

V gene TRBV5-1 combines with J gene TRBJ2-5; TRBD2 agrees at 7 bases. There are 16 residues in the CDR3. V gave up 0 bases and J gave up 4 bases; unmatched junction bases: 9. Germline V CDR1 and CDR2: SGHRS, YFSETQ. The chain's CDR3 is CASSLVGGGLGETQYF. In DNA form, the CDR3 reads TGCGCCAGCAGCTTGGTTGGCGGGGGTTTGGGAGAGACCCAGTACTTC.

The J gene is TRBJ2-2, the V gene TRBV7-2, with a weak D call TRBD2 (6 bases). Per the germline V gene, CDR1 is SGHTA and CDR2 is FQGNSA. This CDR3 is 15 amino acids long. V gave up 1 base and J gave up 2 bases, with 8 bases separating them. The CDR3 DNA is TGTGCCAGCAGCTTAGGGAGGGGAAACACCGGGGAGCTGTTTTTT. It is translated as CASSLGRGNTGELFF.

This chain connects TRBV7-2 to TRBJ2-1, with 8 bases lining up with TRBD2. V shed 5 bases, J shed 8 bases, and the junction held 5 bases outside the gene matches. Germline V gene lookup returns CDR1 SGHTA and CDR2 FQGNSA. This CDR3 comprises 13 residues. CDR3 bases: TGTGCCAGCAGCGGAGGACTAGCCTATGAGCAGTTCTTC. Translation: CASSGGLAYEQFF. Complete variable domain (other parts from reference TRBV7-2 and TRBJ2-1): GAGVSQSPSNKVTEKGKDVELRCDPISGHTALYWYRQSLGQGLEFLIYFQGNSAPDKSGLPSDRFSAERTGGSVSTLTIQRTQQEDSAVYLCASSGGLAYEQFFGPGTRLTVL.

The chain links TRBV10-3 to TRBJ2-1; TRBD2 matches at 8 bases. The germline gives CDR1 ENHRY, CDR2 SYGVKD. Trimming removed 2 bases from V and 2 bases from J; junction bases left unmatched: 2. The CDR3 consists of 15 residues. CDR3 amino acids: CAISEKRGPYNEQFF. The CDR3 DNA reads TGTGCCATCAGTGAGAAGCGGGGGCCCTACAATGAGCAGTTCTTC.

V and J are TRBV7-2 and TRBJ2-3, with 10 bases identical to TRBD2. The CDR3 spans 17 residues. Trimming took 5 bases from V and 4 from J; bases not matched to a gene: 12. Germline-derived CDR1 and CDR2 are SGHTA and FQGNSA. CDR3 in DNA: TGTGCCAGCAGCACCACCCTAGCGGGAGTCACTCCAGATACGCAGTATTTT. Encoded protein: CASSTTLAGVTPDTQYF.

The CDR3, as DNA: TGTGCCAGCAGTGTCTCATACAATGAGCAGTTCTTC. It is translated as CASSVSYNEQFF. V gene TRBV6-1 combines with J gene TRBJ2-1; D is ambiguous. The CDR3 has 12 amino acids. V was cut by 4 bases and J by 4 bases, with 5 bases left in between. The germline CDR1 and CDR2 sequences are MNHNS and SASEGT.

This chain links TRBV2 with TRBJ1-4; D is undetermined. This CDR3 spans 16 amino acids. Trimming took 0 bases from V and 8 from J, leaving 16 bases between them. CDR1 is SNHLY and CDR2 is FYNNEI in the germline V gene. CDR3 amino acids: CASSEARQVGREKLFF. CDR3 DNA sequence: TGTGCCAGCAGTGAAGCGCGGCAGGTCGGGCGGGAAAAACTGTTTTTT.

V is TRBV18 and J is TRBJ1-5; 9 bases map to TRBD1. Trimming removed 3 bases from V and 4 bases from J; junction bases left unmatched: 7. From germline, CDR1 is KGHSH and CDR2 LQKENI. The CDR3 is made up of 16 amino acids. CDR3 region: CASSPVRGQGNQPQHF. DNA for the CDR3: TGTGCCAGCTCACCGGTCCGGGGACAGGGAAATCAGCCCCAGCATTTT. Looking up the rest from reference TRBV18 and TRBJ1-5 gives the full variable domain: NAGVMQNPRHLVRRRGQEARLRCSPMKGHSHVYWYRQLPEEGLKFMVYLQKENIIDESGMPKERFSAEFPKEGPSILRIQQVVRGDSAAYFCASSPVRGQGNQPQHFGDGTRLSIL.

V and J are TRBV6-5 and TRBJ1-2; D remains unclear. The CDR3 runs to 16 residues. The germline V and J ends were trimmed by 0 bases and 4 bases, with 15 bases remaining between them. The germline CDR1 and CDR2 sequences are MNHEY and SVGAGI. The CDR3 region has the DNA TGTGCCAGCAGTTACTCATCTGGGCTGGGGATCTATGGCTACACCTTC. Translated, it gives CASSYSSGLGIYGYTF.

The V gene is TRBV5-6, the J gene TRBJ2-1, with a weak D call TRBD2 (5 bases). CDR1 and CDR2 from the germline V gene are SGHDT and YYEEEE. Trimming removed 6 bases from V and 12 bases from J, with 28 bases in between. The CDR3 has 16 residues. The CDR3 nucleotides are TGTGCCAGCACAGTTGCTCTTGGGAGCGAGACATACGTGCAGTTCTTC. It encodes CASTVALGSETYVQFF.

This clone was counted only a few times. The CDR3 region has the DNA TGCGCCAGCAGCTTATGGCTAGGGGAGGAAAAACTGTTTTTT. Translated: CASSLWLGEEKLFF. The chain recombines TRBV5-1 with TRBJ1-4; D may be TRBD1 (5 bases). Germline V lookup: CDR1 SGHRS, CDR2 YFSETQ. The CDR3 runs to 14 residues. The ends were cut back, 2 bases at V and 8 bases at J, with 13 bases in the middle.

The V call is TRBV6-6, the J call TRBJ1-5; no reliable D call. The V end was cut by 5 bases, the J end by 4 bases, with 15 bases between. The CDR3 sequence is 15 residues long. The germline V gene encodes CDR1 MNHNY and CDR2 SVGAGI (reference sequence). CDR3 in DNA: TGTGCCAGCAGTCCGACTGGGGTGCTTAATCAGCCCCAGCATTTT. Translating it yields CASSPTGVLNQPQHF.

This clone counts as medium-sized. The genes are TRBV30 and TRBJ1-2; 8 nucleotides line up with TRBD1. The junction had 6 bases not matched to a gene; V was cut back by 4 bases and J by 2 bases. This CDR3 is built from 14 residues. Germline CDR1 and CDR2: GTSNPN and SVGIG (reference sequence). The CDR3 loop reads CAWTPTGVNYGYTF. For the CDR3, the DNA is TGTGCCTGGACCCCGACAGGGGTGAACTATGGCTACACCTTC.

This clone turned up a few times. V is TRBV11-3 and J is TRBJ2-1; D not resolved. Germline loops: CDR1 SGHNT, CDR2 YENEEA. Trimming removed 0 bases from V and 9 bases from J, with 12 bases in between. The CDR3 is 14 amino acids. The CDR3 region has the DNA TGTGCCAGCAGCTTAGACCCCGCAAGCACTGAGCAGTTCTTC. Protein sequence: CASSLDPASTEQFF.

The genes are TRBV7-6 and TRBJ2-2; TRBD1 or TRBD2 may be the D gene (5 bases each). V was shortened by 8 bases and J by 0 bases, with 19 bases between the two germline ends. The CDR3 loop spans 17 amino acids. Germline V lookup: CDR1 SGHVS, CDR2 FNYEAQ. The CDR3 reads CASLALPQGPNTGELFF. The CDR3, as DNA: TGTGCCAGCCTAGCCCTACCGCAGGGACCGAACACCGGGGAGCTGTTTTTT.

Here the CDR3 DNA reads TGTGCCAGCAGGGACAGCCCGAGCTCCTACAATGAGCAGTTCTTC. This gives the protein CASRDSPSSYNEQFF. This chain joins TRBV5-4 and TRBJ2-1; D is perhaps TRBD1 (6 bases). The CDR3 loop spans 15 amino acids. V lost 5 bases and J 0 bases, leaving 12 bases between the germline ends. Germline V gives CDR1 SGHNT, CDR2 YYREEE (reference sequence).

The chain couples TRBV19 to TRBJ1-5; D gene uncertain. The V end was cut by 3 bases, the J end by 3 bases, with 9 bases between. This CDR3 spans 14 amino acids. Germline assignment: CDR1 LNHDA and CDR2 SQIVND (reference sequence). CDR3 region: CASSMPRFNQPQHF. DNA of the CDR3: TGTGCCAGTAGTATGCCACGGTTCAATCAGCCCCAGCATTTT.

The genes are TRBV4-1 and TRBJ2-2, with a possible D match to TRBD2 (6 bases). This CDR3 region has 16 residues. The germline CDR1 and CDR2 sequences are MGHRA and YSYEKL. V was shortened by 4 bases and J by 0 bases, with 12 bases between the two germline ends. CDR3 protein: CASSPYSGSNTGELFF. The CDR3 nucleotides are TGCGCCAGCAGCCCATACAGCGGGTCGAACACCGGGGAGCTGTTTTTT.

This chain uses TRBV4-3 with TRBJ1-5, with unresolved D. Germline CDR1 reads LGHNA; CDR2 reads YSLEER. V was trimmed by 0 bases and J by 4 bases, leaving 4 bases between them. The CDR3 consists of 13 residues. CDR3 in DNA: TGCGCCAGCAGCCAAGACCTGAATCAGCCCCAGCATTTT. This translates into CASSQDLNQPQHF.

The CDR3 here is CASSAPRGLFYEQYF. CDR3 bases: TGTGCCAGCAGCGCACCCAGGGGGCTATTCTACGAGCAGTACTTC. This chain connects TRBV11-2 to TRBJ2-7, with TRBD1 identical over 8 bases. V lost 5 bases and J lost 3; bases outside the gene matches: 9. Looked up from germline, CDR1 is SGHAT and CDR2 is FQNNGV. The length of the CDR3 is 15 residues. Complete variable domain (other parts from reference TRBV11-2 and TRBJ2-7): EAGVAQSPRYKIIEKRQSVAFWCNPISGHATLYWYQQILGQGPKLLIQFQNNGVVDDSQLPKDRFSAERLKGVDSTLKIQPAKLEDSAVYLCASSAPRGLFYEQYFGPGTRLTVT.

The V and J genes are TRBV4-2 and TRBJ1-1; TRBD1 aligns across 9 bases. This CDR3 is built from 13 residues. The J segment lost 3 bases and the V segment lost 4 bases, leaving 0 bases of the junction unmatched. CDR1 and CDR2 from the germline V gene are LGHNA and YNFKEQ. The CDR3: CASSRDRDTEAFF. DNA for the CDR3: TGTGCCAGCAGCCGGGACAGGGACACTGAAGCTTTCTTT.

The rearrangement uses TRBV19 and TRBJ2-6; D might be TRBD1 (6 bases). V was trimmed by 9 bases and J by 2 bases, leaving 8 bases between them. The CDR3 runs 13 residues. Germline-derived CDR1 and CDR2 are LNHDA and SQIVND (reference sequence). This chain's CDR3 is CASHRAGANVLTF. In DNA, the CDR3 is TGTGCCAGCCACAGGGCTGGGGCCAACGTCCTGACTTTC.

The chain employs TRBV9 and TRBJ2-1; TRBD2 matches 11 bases. Germline V gene data show CDR1 as SGDLS and CDR2 as YYNGEE. V dropped 0 bases and J dropped 6; count of bases not matched to a gene: 8. The CDR3 consists of 17 residues. In nucleotides, the CDR3 is TGTGCCAGCAGCGTAGCCCCTGGACTAGCGGGTTTCAATGAGCAGTTCTTC. Translated: CASSVAPGLAGFNEQFF.

The rearrangement uses TRBV18 and TRBJ2-2; a weak D match, TRBD2 (6 bases). V lost 1 base and J lost 5, with 17 bases in between. The germline V gene has CDR1 KGHSH and CDR2 LQKENI. CDR3 size: 17 residues. The CDR3 sequence is CASSPRLPPGGTGELFF. The CDR3 DNA reads as TGTGCCAGCTCACCACGACTACCTCCCGGGGGAACCGGGGAGCTGTTTTTT.

This clone was observed once. The chain has TRBV5-1 and TRBJ1-4; TRBD1 is a possible D gene (5 bases). The ends were cut back, 0 bases at V and 8 bases at J, with 11 bases in the middle. The CDR3 runs 14 residues. From germline, CDR1 is SGHRS and CDR2 YFSETQ. The CDR3: CASSLGAGREKLFF. In DNA form, the CDR3 reads TGCGCCAGCAGCTTGGGGGCAGGGAGAGAAAAACTGTTTTTT.

This clone was observed once. The chain recombines TRBV7-9 with TRBJ2-3; 9 positions match TRBD1. The CDR3 totals 14 residues. Germline loops: CDR1 SEHNR, CDR2 FQNEAQ (reference sequence). V trimming: 9 bases; J trimming: 3 bases; junction bases outside the gene matches: 7. CDR3 in amino acids: CASDRDRVTDTQYF. The CDR3 bases are TGTGCCAGTGATAGGGACAGGGTAACAGATACGCAGTATTTT.

The J gene is TRBJ1-6, the V gene TRBV2; 9 bases fit TRBD1. Germline trimming cut 3 bases from V and 4 bases from J; bases unmatched to any gene: 7. This CDR3 has 17 amino acids. From germline, CDR1 is SNHLY and CDR2 FYNNEI. The CDR3, as DNA: TGTGCCAGCAGTGATCTGGACAGGGGAAGTTATAATTCACCCCTCCACTTT. Translating it yields CASSDLDRGSYNSPLHF.